This note documents a single TCR beta chain sequence. Authors' processing steps: Nucleated cell number was recorded as an estimate derived from reference gene primer amplification. The method was immunoSEQ multiplex PCR; TCRdb's version includes in-frame clones alone and lacks a portion of them. The V and J calls and clone size come from that table; D and trimming were worked out from the DNA. The sample has roughly 120,000 clones, 88% seen once; the top ten hold about 0.9%. The record originates from a study of blood T cell repertoires in COVID-19. CDR1 and CDR2 (germline): LNHNV, YYDKDF (reference sequence). This CDR3 has 13 amino acids. Between the trimmed V and J ends, which lost 3 bases and 10 bases, there was a span of 13 bases.

The chain employs TRBV15 and TRBJ2-4; perhaps TRBD2 as D (5 bases). The sequence was obtained from a woman in her forties or fifties with active or convalescent COVID-19. Material: peripheral blood. The CDR3 sequence: CATSRRAGRIQYF. The CDR3 DNA is TGTGCCACCAGCAGGCGGGCAGGAAGAATTCAGTACTTC.